Below are 20 T cell receptor beta chains sequenced from a single sample in a study of OX40 agonist ivuxolimab in advanced cancers. Using immunoSEQ multiplex PCR, the repertoire was profiled, and TCRdb retains in-frame clones only, with some absent. The sample has some 82,000 clones, just over 85% seen once. Sequenced material: CD4+ or CD8+ T cells sorted from blood, taken in a trial of the OX40 agonist ivuxolimab. The receptor source for this set is an adult with an advanced solid tumor such as melanoma, head and neck, liver or kidney cancer.

J is TRBJ2-1 and V is TRBV7-6, with D unresolved. Trimming pared 5 bases from V and 7 bases from J, leaving 12 bases between. The CDR3 is 13 residues long. Germline CDR1 SGHVS, CDR2 FNYEAQ. The CDR3 nucleotides are TGTGCCAGCAGCCCCGAGACGGCTAATGAGCAGTTCTTC. Its translation is CASSPETANEQFF.

This rearrangement joins TRBV10-3 to TRBJ1-5, with 8 bases aligning to TRBD1. V lost 2 bases, J lost 8 bases, and 8 bases stayed unmatched. Germline CDR1 reads ENHRY; CDR2 reads SYGVKD. The length of the CDR3 is 15 residues. The CDR3 sequence is CAISETLTGEEPQHF. The CDR3 nucleotides are TGTGCCATCAGTGAGACCCTGACAGGGGAAGAGCCCCAGCATTTT.

The CDR3 DNA reads as TGCGCCAGCAGGATGGACAGGGACTACACTGAAGCTTTCTTT. Amino acid sequence: CASRMDRDYTEAFF. This chain uses TRBV5-1 with TRBJ1-1; 8 nucleotides match TRBD1. Germline lookup yields CDR1 SGHRS and CDR2 YFSETQ. V trimming: 5 bases; J trimming: 3 bases; junction bases outside the gene matches: 6. This CDR3 spans 14 amino acids.

This chain joins TRBV6-6 and TRBJ2-1; D is possibly TRBD1 (5 bases). The germline V and J ends were trimmed by 3 bases and 0 bases, with 9 bases remaining between them. CDR1 and CDR2 (germline): MNHNY, SVGAGI (reference sequence). This CDR3 is built from 15 residues. CDR3 sequence reads: CASSYGAGSYNEQFF. The CDR3 DNA reads TGTGCCAGCAGTTATGGGGCAGGCTCCTACAATGAGCAGTTCTTC.

Of note for this clone: Germline and junction disagree at one end, which may indicate a read error. This rearrangement joins TRBV7-7 to TRBJ2-2; D is unresolved. CDR1 SSHAT and CDR2 FNYEAQ come from the germline V gene (reference sequence). This CDR3 contains 15 residues. The CDR3 loop is CASSSRGYNTGELFF. CDR3 nucleotides: TGTGCTAGCAGCTCTCGTGGTTATAACACCGGGGAGCTGTTTTTT.

The rearrangement joins TRBV9 to TRBJ2-2; D unclear. CDR3 length equals 15 residues. From germline, CDR1 is SGDLS and CDR2 YYNGEE. Trimming took off 3 bases at V and 5 bases at J, with 14 bases between the two ends. CDR3 DNA sequence: TGTGCCAGCAGCGAGAGAAGTACTTTGACCGGGGAGCTGTTTTTT. Amino acid sequence: CASSERSTLTGELFF.

The chain combines TRBV19 with TRBJ1-2; 7 positions match TRBD1. Germline V gene lookup returns CDR1 LNHDA and CDR2 SQIVND (reference sequence). The V gene end was trimmed by 9 bases and the J gene end by 0 bases; junction bases not matched to a gene: 13. This CDR3 contains 16 residues. The chain's CDR3 is CASTSLRQGANYGYTF. The CDR3 nucleotides are TGTGCCAGCACCAGCCTACGGCAGGGGGCTAACTATGGCTACACCTTC.

The chain has TRBV5-4 and TRBJ2-1; TRBD2 matches 7 bases. The CDR3 sequence is 15 residues long. With V trimmed by 4 bases and J by 0 bases, 4 bases remained unmatched. Germline-derived CDR1 and CDR2 are SGHNT and YYREEE (reference sequence). CDR3 bases: TGTGCCAGCAGCACAACTAGCGCCTCCTACAATGAGCAGTTCTTC. Protein sequence: CASSTTSASYNEQFF.

The chain employs TRBV5-5 and TRBJ2-7; D remains unclear. Trimming removed 3 bases from V and 0 bases from J, with 16 bases in between. The CDR3 consists of 16 residues. Looked up from germline, CDR1 is SGHKS and CDR2 is YYEKEE (reference sequence). The CDR3 sequence: CASSWGWAGASYEQYF. DNA for the CDR3: TGTGCCAGCAGCTGGGGTTGGGCAGGAGCCTCCTACGAGCAGTACTTC.

The chain employs TRBV6-5 and TRBJ2-7; D is tentatively TRBD1 or TRBD2 (5 bases each). From germline, CDR1 is MNHEY and CDR2 SVGAGI. The CDR3 extends over 13 amino acids. V was pared by 2 bases and J by 7 bases, with 12 bases between. This chain's CDR3 is CASSYPSGREQYF. The DNA for the CDR3 is TGTGCCAGCAGTTACCCCTCGGGGCGTGAGCAGTACTTC.

The V and J genes are TRBV7-3 and TRBJ2-5; possibly TRBD1 for D (5 bases). CDR1 SGHTA and CDR2 FQGTGA come from the germline V gene. Trimming left V 1 base short and J 7 bases short, with 13 bases between. The length of the CDR3 is 14 residues. CDR3 amino acids: CASSLKGQGATQYF. CDR3 nucleotides: TGTGCCAGCAGCTTAAAAGGGCAGGGCGCGACCCAGTACTTC.

V gene TRBV19 combines with J gene TRBJ1-5; TRBD1 might be the D (6 bases). The CDR3 is 16 amino acids. V lost 6 bases, J lost 2 bases, and 17 bases lay in between. Germline V gene data show CDR1 as LNHDA and CDR2 as SQIVND (reference sequence). The CDR3 protein is CASRRVSGAGNQPQHF. CDR3 DNA: TGTGCCAGTAGGCGGGTATCAGGGGCAGGCAATCAGCCCCAGCATTTT.

The chain has TRBV7-3 and TRBJ2-1; the D gene is possibly TRBD2 (6 bases). Germline CDR1 is SGHTA and CDR2 is FQGTGA. V was pared by 5 bases and J by 0 bases, with 14 bases between. CDR3 length: 16 residues. The CDR3 region is CASSRVAESSYNEQFF. CDR3 coding DNA: TGTGCCAGCAGCCGCGTAGCGGAGAGCTCCTACAATGAGCAGTTCTTC. The entire variable domain, with the rest obtained from reference TRBV7-3 and TRBJ2-1, is as follows: GAGVSQTPSNKVTEKGKYVELRCDPISGHTALYWYRQSLGQGPEFLIYFQGTGAADDSGLPNDRFFAVRPEGSVSTLKIQRTERGDSAVYLCASSRVAESSYNEQFFGPGTRLTVL.

This chain joins TRBV7-9 and TRBJ2-5; a weak D match, TRBD2 (6 bases). The CDR3 is 14 amino acids. V gave up 3 bases and J gave up 4 bases, with 12 bases separating them. Germline CDR1 reads SEHNR; CDR2 reads FQNEAQ (reference sequence). CDR3 amino acids: CASSFLAIVETQYF. For the CDR3, the DNA is TGTGCCAGCAGCTTCCTAGCGATAGTAGAGACCCAGTACTTC.

V usage is TRBV29-1 and J usage is TRBJ1-1; tentative D call: TRBD1 (5 bases). Per the germline V gene, CDR1 is SQVTM and CDR2 is ANQGSEA. CDR3 length equals 14 residues. V lost 4 bases to trimming and J lost 2 bases, with 14 bases between them. The CDR3 sequence is CSVVSGRGNTEAFF. The CDR3 nucleotides read TGCAGCGTTGTGAGTGGGAGGGGAAACACTGAAGCTTTCTTT.

The V and J genes are TRBV30 and TRBJ2-5; D remains unclear. Germline CDR1 GTSNPN, CDR2 SVGIG (reference sequence). V was clipped by 5 bases and J by 5 bases, with 6 bases between them. The CDR3 has 10 residues. The chain's CDR3 is CAWAAETQYF. The CDR3 DNA is TGTGCCTGGGCCGCTGAGACCCAGTACTTC.

This chain uses TRBV30 with TRBJ2-6, with D tentatively TRBD1 (5 bases). The CDR3 consists of 15 residues. Germline V lookup: CDR1 GTSNPN, CDR2 SVGIG (reference sequence). The V end lost 1 base, the J end lost 4 bases, and 11 bases lay between the germline ends. In DNA, the CDR3 is TGTGCCTGGAGTGATTTGGGGCACGGGGCCAACGTCCTGACTTTC. It translates to CAWSDLGHGANVLTF.

The chain joins TRBV4-2 to TRBJ2-1; 9 nucleotides agree with TRBD2. With 3 bases clipped from V and 0 bases from J, the junction kept 9 bases outside the gene matches. This CDR3 is 18 amino acids long. Per the germline V gene, CDR1 is LGHNA and CDR2 is YNFKEQ. DNA of the CDR3: TGTGCCAGCAGCCAGGGGGGAGTTAGCGGGAGCTCCTACAATGAGCAGTTCTTC. Residues: CASSQGGVSGSSYNEQFF.

This chain uses TRBV7-3 with TRBJ2-6; a possible D gene is TRBD2 (6 bases). The CDR3 has 17 amino acids. The V gene's germline CDR1 is SGHTA and CDR2 FQGTGA. With 5 bases removed from V and 0 bases from J, the gap between germline ends came to 14 bases. CDR3 in amino acids: CASSLAGFNSGANVLTF. The DNA of the CDR3 is TGTGCCAGCAGCCTCGCGGGGTTTAACTCTGGGGCCAACGTCCTGACTTTC.

The chain uses TRBV10-3 and TRBJ2-1; 7 bases are shared with TRBD2. CDR1 and CDR2 from the germline V gene are ENHRY and SYGVKD. Losses at the gene ends were 3 bases for V and 5 bases for J; bases not matched to a gene: 7. The CDR3 spans 15 residues. The chain's CDR3 is CAISDTSAIDNEQFF. The DNA of the CDR3 is TGTGCCATCAGTGATACTAGCGCGATAGACAATGAGCAGTTCTTC.